This T cell receptor (beta chain) was retrieved from a study of blood T cell repertoires in COVID-19. Turning to the study itself: Whether acute or convalescent, the COVID-19 samples came from the United States, Italy and Spain. PBMCs, B-cell-depleted T cells, or T cells provided the cDNA or gDNA that made up the material.

This CDR3 spans 16 amino acids. Germline assignment: CDR1 SGDLS and CDR2 YYNGEE. The junction had 11 bases not matched to a gene; V was cut back by 4 bases and J by 3 bases. Original processing notes: For nucleated cells, counts were estimated from reference gene primer amplification. Sequenced by immunoSEQ multiplex PCR; TCRdb stores in-frame clones only, minus some. The V and J calls and clone size come from that table; D and trimming were worked out from the DNA. This table holds some 250,000 clones, 70% to 90% found once. V gene TRBV9 combines with J gene TRBJ2-3, with 7 bases identical to TRBD2. The sample taken for sequencing was peripheral blood. This clonotype was obtained from a woman between 25 and 40 years old with acute or convalescent COVID-19. CDR3 nucleotide sequence: TGTGCCAGCAGCCCCCGGGGAGGGGAGGCGACAGATACGCAGTATTTT. Protein: CASSPRGGEATDTQYF. The full variable domain, completed using reference TRBV9 and TRBJ2-3, is DSGVTQTPKHLITATGQRVTLRCSPRSGDLSVYWYQQSLDQGLQFLIQYYNGEERAKGNILERFSAQQFPDLHSELNLSSLELGDSALYFCASSPRGGEATDTQYFGPGTRLTVL.